This T cell receptor beta chain stems from a study of T-cell reconstitution after alpha-beta-depleted transplantation in children. This clonotype was detected ten times or more. The antigen is unknown. Using unique molecular identifiers, the investigators prepared the TCRbeta library. TCRdb recomputed calls from the PCR reads with MiXCR, one row per CDR3 protein. The table lists thousands of distinct CDR3 sequences, about 15% of them singletons. The CDR3 extends over 17 amino acids. The V segment lost 4 bases and the J segment 3 bases; nucleotides outside the gene matches: 8. Germline V gives CDR1 MDHEN, CDR2 SYDVKM. Study observations and caveats: Newly produced T cells mostly accounted for T-cell counts and diversity one year post-transplant. Some patients' high day-60 TCRbeta diversity was traced to surviving recipient T cells and thymic progenitors. Expanded graft clones, several hundred of them, were reportedly the source of alpha-beta T cells about two months after transplant.

The sample was PBMCs, taken before TCRalphabeta/CD19-depleted stem cell transplant. The chain carries TRBV28 and TRBJ2-7, with 14 bases identical to TRBD2. This TCR was sampled from a boy aged 5-17 years with acute lymphoblastic leukemia, due to receive a stem cell transplant. In DNA form, the CDR3 reads TGTGCCAGCAGTTCCCCCGGACTAGCGGGAGGAGGCTACGAGCAGTACTTC. Protein sequence: CASSSPGLAGGGYEQYF.